This TCR beta chain came from a study of CD8+ T cells in alopecia areata. The treatment was: oral pan-JAK inhibitor, 5-10 mg twice daily. Comment on this clone: What it recognizes is unknown.

Germline V gives CDR1 LNHNV, CDR2 YYDKDF (reference sequence). This CDR3 region has 15 residues. The ends were cut back, 5 bases at V and 4 bases at J, with 18 bases in the middle. Study-wide results and caveats: As there was one nonresponder, how baseline CD8+ expansion relates to response remains uncertain. Scalp and blood retained many expanded lesional clones during tofacitinib. TCRs were shared less clearly across patients than in mice, possibly for HLA-related reasons.

TCR sequencing used cDNA made by reverse transcription of extracted RNA. Repertoires were generated with immunoSEQ multiplex PCR, while TCRdb's copy carries only in-frame clones and drops some. The table lists about 220,000 clones, 50% to 70% of them singletons. The clonotype originates from a human donor with alopecia areata. This chain links TRBV15 with TRBJ2-7; maybe TRBD1 (6 bases). The material sequenced was CD4+ T cells sorted from blood, taken at week 4, from a patient treated with tofacitinib. The CDR3 sequence is CATSLDRTVPYEQYF. The DNA for the CDR3 is TGTGCCACCAGCCTCGATCGGACAGTTCCTTACGAGCAGTACTTC. The whole variable domain, filled in from reference TRBV15 and TRBJ2-7, reads DAMVIQNPRYQVTQFGKPVTLSCSQTLNHNVMYWYQQKSSQAPKLLFHYYDKDFNNEADTPDNFQSRRPNTSFCFLDIRSPGLGDTAMYLCATSLDRTVPYEQYFGPGTRLTVT.